These T cell receptor beta chains were read from a single sample in a study of metastatic and nonmetastatic thyroid tumors. TCRdb re-analyzed the PCR reads using MiXCR. The profile shows around 13,000 clones, over 10% of them singletons. The specimen sequenced was blood. Receptors originate from a female donor with papillary thyroid cancer or a benign thyroid nodule (not recorded which). Some clones in this sample may be carry-over from other donors' samples. Both conserved end residues are part of each CDR3. A D gene is named only where the DNA matches it firmly. The size of a clone is reported for some rows only, either as once, few or many, or as a class for expanded clones.

17	TRBV5-1	TRBJ2-1	TRBD2	many	CASSLAPTSGGINEQFF	TGCGCCAGCAGCTTGGCACCGACTAGCGGGGGGATCAATGAGCAGTTCTTC
14	TRBV4-1	TRBJ2-5	-	many	CASSQGLEQETQYF	TGCGCCAGCAGCCAAGGACTAGAGCAAGAGACCCAGTACTTC
15	TRBV10-3	TRBJ2-2	-	many	CAISPRGGDTGELFF	TGTGCCATCAGCCCCAGGGGGGGAGACACCGGGGAGCTGTTTTTT
18	TRBV6-2/TRBV6-3	TRBJ2-3	TRBD1	medium-sized	CASSYGQGEGRYAIAQYF	TGTGCCAGCAGTTATGGACAGGGGGAAGGAAGATACGCAATTGCGCAGTATTTT
14	TRBV2	TRBJ2-5	TRBD1	many	CASSSQGNQETQYF	TGTGCCAGCAGTTCACAGGGGAACCAAGAGACCCAGTACTTC
12	TRBV6-5	TRBJ2-1	-	-	CASSYGVGQQFF	TGTGCCAGCAGTTACGGGGTCGGGCAGCAGTTCTTC
15	TRBV9	TRBJ1-2	-	many	CASSVGDVAGYGYTF	TGTGCCAGCAGCGTGGGGGACGTAGCAGGATATGGCTACACCTTC
12	TRBV7-9	TRBJ1-4	-	many	CASSLEGEKLFF	TGTGCCAGCAGCTTAGAAGGGGAAAAACTGTTTTTT
15	TRBV25-1	TRBJ2-1	TRBD2	many	CASGGVAGGYNEQFF	TGTGCCTCCGGGGGGGTAGCGGGAGGGTACAATGAGCAGTTCTTC
13	TRBV5-4	TRBJ1-1	-	many	CASSFMGFTEAFF	TGTGCCAGCAGCTTTATGGGGTTCACTGAAGCTTTCTTT
15	TRBV3-1	TRBJ2-7	TRBD1	many	CASSQGTGGRGEQYF	TGTGCCAGCAGCCAAGGGACAGGGGGTCGGGGCGAGCAGTACTTC
15	TRBV6-1	TRBJ1-5	TRBD1	medium-sized	CASSPYRGSNQPQHF	TGTGCCAGCAGTCCGTACAGGGGGAGCAATCAGCCCCAGCATTTT
13	TRBV6-1	TRBJ2-7	TRBD2	-	CASMELAGGEQYF	TGTGCCAGCATGGAACTAGCGGGAGGGGAGCAGTACTTC
14	TRBV4-3	TRBJ2-1	-	many	CASSQEVRDDEQFF	TGCGCCAGCAGCCAAGAGGTCAGGGATGACGAGCAGTTCTTC
14	TRBV7-9	TRBJ1-2	-	many	CASSLAPPTHGYTF	TGTGCCAGCAGCTTAGCGCCCCCAACCCACGGCTACACCTTC
14	TRBV10-3	TRBJ2-3	-	many	CAISAQGSTDTQYF	TGTGCCATCAGTGCCCAGGGGAGCACAGATACGCAGTATTTT
17	TRBV18	TRBJ2-5	-	many	CASSPSSNGWYQETQYF	TGTGCCAGCTCACCAAGTTCGAACGGTTGGTACCAAGAGACCCAGTACTTC
15	TRBV6-1	TRBJ2-2	-	medium-sized	CASKTPGRNTGELFF	TGTGCCAGCAAGACACCGGGACGGAATACCGGGGAGCTGTTTTTT
13	TRBV11-3	TRBJ2-5	TRBD1	many	CASSLRDRETQYF	TGTGCCAGCAGCTTGAGGGACAGGGAGACCCAGTACTTC
15	TRBV27	TRBJ2-3	-	medium-sized	CASSFGRGGTDTQYF	TGTGCCAGCAGTTTTGGCAGGGGAGGCACAGATACGCAGTATTTT
12	TRBV2	TRBJ1-2	-	many	CASSEDGWGYTF	TGTGCCAGCAGCGAAGACGGTTGGGGCTACACCTTC
12	TRBV18	TRBJ2-1	-	few	CASSPGYNEQFF	TGTGCCAGCTCACCAGGGTACAATGAGCAGTTCTTC
12	TRBV28	TRBJ1-2	-	medium-sized	CASSFLDYGYTF	TGTGCCAGCAGTTTCTTGGACTATGGCTACACCTTC
16	TRBV4-3	TRBJ1-4	-	many	CASSQEGVGSREKLFF	TGCGCCAGCAGCCAAGAGGGGGTGGGGTCGCGTGAAAAACTGTTTTTT
14	TRBV7-8	TRBJ2-6	-	many	CASSLIAGANVLTF	TGTGCCAGCAGCTTAATAGCTGGGGCCAACGTCCTGACTTTC
12	TRBV6-2/TRBV6-3	TRBJ2-7	-	-	CASSYSGGEQYF	TGTGCCAGCAGTTACTCGGGTGGCGAGCAGTACTTC
19	TRBV5-8	TRBJ2-1	TRBD2	many	CASSLGGLAGGPTYNEQFF	TGTGCCAGCAGCTTGGGAGGACTAGCGGGAGGGCCCACCTACAATGAGCAGTTCTTC
16	TRBV11-2	TRBJ1-2	-	many	CASSQTYSGSNYGYTF	TGTGCCAGCAGCCAAACCTATTCCGGGAGTAACTATGGCTACACCTTC
15	TRBV7-8	TRBJ1-2	TRBD1	many	CASSSRTGSAYGYTF	TGTGCCAGCAGCAGCCGGACAGGGAGTGCCTATGGCTACACCTTC
14	TRBV14	TRBJ2-4	-	many	CASSTQGPVAIQYF	TGTGCCAGCAGCACCCAGGGCCCGGTGGCCATTCAGTACTTC
15	TRBV20-1	TRBJ2-1	-	many	CSARHGTYPSNEQFF	TGCAGTGCTAGGCACGGGACTTACCCCTCCAATGAGCAGTTCTTC
12	TRBV28	TRBJ2-3	-	medium-sized	CASSISEDTQYF	TGTGCCAGCAGTATTAGCGAAGATACGCAGTATTTT
15	TRBV6-1	TRBJ1-2	TRBD1	-	CASREYGTGNYGYTF	TGTGCCAGCAGGGAGTACGGGACAGGGAACTATGGCTACACCTTC
15	TRBV11-2	TRBJ2-5	-	many	CASSLKGFAQETQYF	TGTGCCAGCAGCTTAAAGGGGTTCGCCCAAGAGACCCAGTACTTC
13	TRBV27	TRBJ1-1	-	medium-sized	CASRQGSRTEAFF	TGTGCCAGCAGGCAGGGGAGTAGGACTGAAGCTTTCTTT
15	TRBV3-1	TRBJ1-5	-	many	CASANGGRDNQPQHF	TGTGCCAGCGCAAACGGGGGGAGGGACAATCAGCCCCAGCATTTT
13	TRBV12-3/TRBV12-4	TRBJ1-1	-	many	CASSLGGGTEAFF	TGTGCCAGCAGTTTGGGGGGTGGGACTGAAGCTTTCTTT
14	TRBV7-2	TRBJ2-1	-	-	CASSLSAPYNEQLF	TGTGCCAGCAGCCTTAGCGCGCCCTACAATGAGCAGCTCTTC
15	TRBV11-2	TRBJ1-3	-	-	CASSPGGGSGNTIYF	TGTGCCAGCAGCCCCGGGGGGGGATCCGGAAACACCATATATTTT
11	TRBV5-8	TRBJ1-2	-	many	CASSLIGGYTF	TGTGCCAGCAGCCTCATTGGGGGCTACACCTTC
13	TRBV6-2/TRBV6-3	TRBJ1-2	-	few	CASTTRLFYGYTF	TGTGCCAGTACAACGCGGTTGTTCTATGGCTACACCTTC
14	TRBV5-1	TRBJ2-3	-	many	CASSLVSGTDTQYF	TGCGCCAGCAGCTTGGTTTCGGGTACAGATACGCAGTATTTT
11	TRBV20-1	TRBJ2-1	-	many	CSASTTRGQFF	TGCAGTGCTAGCACGACCCGGGGGCAGTTCTTC
18	TRBV5-6	TRBJ2-6	-	many	CASSGAGTDLSGANVLTF	TGTGCCAGCAGCGGAGCCGGGACGGACCTCTCTGGGGCCAACGTCCTGACTTTC
14	TRBV5-8	TRBJ1-2	-	many	CASALGSVSYGYTF	TGTGCCAGCGCCCTAGGGTCTGTTTCCTATGGCTACACCTTC
15	TRBV6-1	TRBJ2-1	TRBD1	-	CASRSGTGESDEQFF	TGTGCCAGCAGGTCCGGGACAGGGGAGTCTGATGAGCAGTTCTTC
12	TRBV11-2	TRBJ1-2	-	-	CASSLGDYGYTF	TGTGCCAGCAGCTTAGGGGACTATGGCTACACCTTC
13	TRBV20-1	TRBJ2-7	TRBD2	-	CSAKGTTNYEQYF	TGCAGTGCTAAAGGGACTACTAATTACGAGCAGTACTTC
17	TRBV5-1	TRBJ2-5	-	many	CASSLGRAWELQETQYF	TGCGCCAGCAGCTTGGGCCGCGCCTGGGAGCTACAAGAGACCCAGTACTTC
13	TRBV5-8	TRBJ2-7	-	few	CASSLGAGTHQDF	TGTGCCAGCAGCTTGGGTGCCGGGACTCACCAGGACTTC
12	TRBV20-1	TRBJ2-3	-	many	CSSQTAGHTQYF	TGCAGTTCCCAAACGGCAGGGCATACGCAGTATTTT
14	TRBV20-1	TRBJ2-5	-	many	CSARSQGGQETQYF	TGCAGTGCTAGATCCCAGGGGGGCCAAGAGACCCAGTACTTC
18	TRBV4-2	TRBJ2-3	TRBD2	many	CASSQRGRARGGTDTQYF	TGTGCCAGCAGCCAACGCGGGAGGGCACGGGGGGGTACAGATACGCAGTATTTT
12	TRBV20-1	TRBJ2-7	-	many	CSASLTGAEQYF	TGCAGTGCTAGCCTCACAGGAGCCGAGCAGTACTTC
12	TRBV6-5	TRBJ2-7	-	medium-sized	CASSYKEIEQYF	TGTGCCAGCAGTTACAAGGAGATCGAGCAGTACTTC